Presented here are 4 T cell receptor beta chains from one specimen sequenced in a study of regulatory T cells in long-lasting Graves disease. Time point here: newly diagnosed GD, antithyroid drugs for less than 3 months. RNA from PBMCs was the source of the TCR library. Libraries of TCR beta came from iRepertoire HTBI primers plus Arm-PCR of CDR3 regions. Using its own MiXCR run on the multiplex PCR reads, TCRdb lists one record per CDR3 protein. The sample has roughly 560,000 distinct CDR3 sequences; about 11% are singletons. The sample was also linked to a second study, of T cells in Graves' hyperthyroidism and ophthalmopathy.

This specimen was peripheral blood mononuclear cells (PBMCs), taken at new diagnosis, from a patient treated with antithyroid drugs. These receptors were collected from a woman aged 25 to 39 with Graves disease.

This clonotype was observed many times. The chain recombines TRBV20-1 with TRBJ1-4; the D gene is possibly TRBD1 (5 bases). The V and J ends lost 5 bases and 5 bases respectively, with 18 bases between them. There are 15 residues in the CDR3. CDR1 DFQATT and CDR2 SNEGSKA come from the germline V gene (reference sequence). CDR3 sequence reads: CSASLGGYRNEKLFF. CDR3 bases: TGCAGTGCTTCTCTGGGGGGGTACAGGAATGAAAAACTGTTTTTT.

This clonotype occurred many times. The chain links TRBV11-3 to TRBJ1-2; 7 bases are shared with TRBD1. Germline V gene sequence: CDR1 SGHNT, CDR2 YENEEA. This CDR3 has 13 amino acids. The ends lost 5 bases at V and 8 bases at J; junction bases unmatched: 8. The CDR3 nucleotides read TGTGCCAGCAGCCCTGGGACAGTTCTAGGCTACACCTTC. It encodes CASSPGTVLGYTF.

This clonotype came up a few times. J is TRBJ1-2 and V is TRBV30; D is uncertain. The V gene's germline CDR1 is GTSNPN and CDR2 SVGIG (reference sequence). Trimming left V 0 bases short and J 2 bases short, with 7 bases between. The CDR3 is 13 amino acids. The CDR3 sequence: CAWSVLKNYGYTF. Written as DNA, the CDR3 is TGTGCCTGGAGTGTTCTAAAAAACTATGGCTACACCTTC.

This clonotype was picked up many times. The chain combines TRBV20-1 with TRBJ2-7; 10 bases match TRBD2. In germline, CDR1 is DFQATT, CDR2 SNEGSKA (reference sequence). The CDR3 contains 15 residues. In DNA, the CDR3 is TGCAGAGCGGGGGGGGCCATGGACGGACACTACGAGCAGTACTTC. This encodes CRAGGAMDGHYEQYF.